This T cell receptor (beta chain) was recorded in a study of CD8+ T cells in alopecia areata (dated by TCRdb to 2017 to 2018). Background on the whole study: Treated patients were enrolled in an open-label pilot trial of oral tofacitinib, 5 to 10 mg twice daily, for moderate-to-severe alopecia areata. Scalp clonality was compared across normal scalp (n=4), patchy alopecia areata scalp (n=8), and alopecia totalis/universalis scalp (n=8). For the treated patients, the SALT score, which quantifies what percentage of scalp surface area is affected, served as the measure of disease severity. RNA came from the PAXgene miRNA kit for fixed scalp, the miRNeasy kit for PBMCs, and the RNeasy kit for mouse skin. Tofacitinib was given for 6 to 18 months, followed by 6 months of follow-up off drug to assess delayed response and recurrence. To study T cell clonal expansion in alopecia areata, the researchers applied high-throughput TCRbeta sequencing to both the C3H/HeJ mouse model and human patients. Tofacitinib-treated patients had biopsies at baseline and at 4 and 24 weeks of treatment, with a later scalp biopsy in several patients. Human TCRbeta sequencing covered scalp tissue and sorted CD4+ and CD8+ peripheral blood T cells from patchy and totalis/universalis alopecia areata patients and healthy controls. TCRbeta CDR3 regions were amplified by immunoSEQ multiplex PCR using 35 Vbeta forward and 13 Jbeta reverse primers.

Deletion took 3 bases off V and 8 bases off J, with a span of 14 bases between the germline ends. CDR1 and CDR2 were assigned from the germline V gene (reference sequence) as MNHEY and SMNVEV. The CDR3 goes from the cysteine to the phenylalanine over 15 residues. Only CDR3 DNA remains: 45 bases, in frame from the first base. The study at large found these results: TCR sequences shared between patients were less clear than in mice, possibly partly because of HLA diversity in the patient population. Because the treated cohort was small and had just a single nonresponder, larger studies are needed to establish links between baseline CD8+ expansion and response. Unlike mouse skin, which is dominated by gammadelta T cells, normal human skin has resident alphabeta T cells that are also sequenced, and this complicates analysis of the scalp TCR repertoire. Tofacitinib significantly lowered scalp clonality and the number of expanded CD8+ clones among the top 100 scalp clones. During tofacitinib treatment, many expanded lesional clones remained in scalp and blood, and this persistence may partly explain relapse after treatment is stopped. Compared with normal scalp, lesional scalp, particularly in alopecia totalis/universalis, had higher clonality and more expanded CD8+ clones, which suggests antigenic drive.

The treatment or condition label of this sample denotes: oral pan-JAK inhibitor, 5-10 mg twice daily. Peripheral blood and lesional scalp punch biopsies were obtained from patients with alopecia areata. PBMCs were isolated by density centrifugation and stained for CD3, CD4 and CD8, after which CD4+ and CD8+ T cells were sorted on a FACSAria. This clone was seen just once. The antigen this receptor binds is unknown. No base-level quality is on record; no much larger clone is a single base apart. Receptor libraries were prepared by the immunoSEQ multiplex PCR assay. RNA was extracted from all samples and reverse transcribed into cDNA, which served as template for TCR sequencing. First-strand cDNA was synthesized with SuperScript III using a 2:1 mix of oligo-dT and random hexamers. A synthetic immune receptor repertoire was used to gauge amplification bias, and whatever bias remained was removed computationally. Per the source publication's procedure: After raw reads were preprocessed to remove errors, the CDR3 was defined following IMGT conventions as running from the conserved cysteine to phenylalanine. To get clonality, Shannon entropy was normalized by log2 of the number of productive unique TCRs and the result was subtracted from 1. Whether each scalp clone was CD4 or CD8 was inferred by checking scalp TCRbeta sequences against the CD4 and CD8 repertoires from sorted blood. TCRdb retrieved this table from immuneACCESS and kept in-frame rearrangements only. Not all clones are present; in checked studies, unresolved V genes account for under half, and no reason is known for the remainder. The D gene and trimming were derived from the DNA, and the V and J assignments and clone size from that table. Counted in this sample were about 270,000 clones; 60% of them appeared once. About 0.88% of the sample comes from the top ten.

This TCR derives from a human donor with alopecia areata. The sequence is built from TRBV27 and TRBJ1-6, and possibly TRBD1, on 5 matching bases. The sample was CD4+ T cells sorted from blood, taken at week 52, from a patient treated with tofacitinib. The nucleotide sequence is given as TGTGCCAGCAGTTTGTCCCGGGACGGCTATTCACCCCTCCACTTT. Its coded protein is CASSLSRDGYSPLHF.